This passage covers 7 T cell receptor beta chains from one sample sequenced in a study of PD-1 blockade in classical Hodgkin lymphoma. The time point here: newly diagnosed, previously untreated cHL patient sample. TCRdb keeps only in-frame clones here, not all; method: immunoSEQ multiplex PCR. The table lists about 46,000 clones, approximately 90% of them singletons. Sequenced material: peripheral blood mononuclear cells (PBMCs). The receptors shown here come from a human donor with classical Hodgkin lymphoma.

The genes are TRBV30 and TRBJ1-1; 7 positions agree with TRBD1. Losses at the gene ends were 4 bases for V and 4 bases for J; bases not matched to a gene: 12. The CDR3 consists of 15 residues. Germline values: CDR1 GTSNPN, CDR2 SVGIG (reference sequence). CDR3 in amino acids: CAWTGGRFSGTEAFF. The CDR3 DNA is TGTGCCTGGACAGGGGGACGTTTCTCGGGCACTGAAGCTTTCTTT.

This clone showed up just once. V and J are TRBV29-1 and TRBJ1-1; 7 bases fit TRBD1. Germline lookup yields CDR1 SQVTM and CDR2 ANQGSEA. The CDR3 is 12 amino acids. Losses at the gene ends were 7 bases for V and 7 bases for J; bases not matched to a gene: 9. Here the CDR3 reads CSAWTGAGEAFF. For the CDR3, the DNA is TGCAGCGCCTGGACAGGAGCGGGTGAAGCTTTCTTT.

The chain recombines TRBV18 with TRBJ1-5; D may be TRBD1 (6 bases). CDR1 KGHSH and CDR2 LQKENI come from the germline V gene. The CDR3 is 17 amino acids. The V gene lost 3 bases and the J gene lost 0 bases, with 15 bases spanning the gap. The CDR3 reads CASSPNGGGGSNQPQHF. The CDR3, as DNA: TGTGCCAGCTCACCTAACGGGGGGGGCGGTAGCAATCAGCCCCAGCATTTT.

CDR3 DNA: TGTGCCACCAGCATATCGGGAGGCACTAATGAAAAACTGTTTTTT. Translated: CATSISGGTNEKLFF. The chain joins TRBV15 to TRBJ1-4; D gene ambiguous. Germline values: CDR1 LNHNV, CDR2 YYDKDF (reference sequence). Trimming removed 4 bases from V and 2 bases from J, with 11 bases in between. This CDR3 is built from 15 residues.

This clone has more than one count but fewer than ten. The V and J genes are TRBV4-2 and TRBJ2-3; 9 bases map to TRBD2. The CDR3 loop spans 16 amino acids. Germline trimming cut 5 bases from V and 4 bases from J; bases unmatched to any gene: 10. CDR1 LGHNA and CDR2 YNFKEQ come from the germline V gene. For the CDR3, the DNA is TGTGCCAGCAGCTCAACCCTGGCGGGAGGGGCAGATACGCAGTATTTT. As protein: CASSSTLAGGADTQYF.

This chain connects TRBV18 to TRBJ2-7, with TRBD2 matching over 7 bases. The CDR3 runs to 13 residues. Losses at the gene ends were 1 base for V and 7 bases for J; bases not matched to a gene: 4. Germline CDR1 is KGHSH and CDR2 is LQKENI. The chain's CDR3 is CASSPREGGEQYF. For the CDR3, the DNA is TGTGCCAGCTCACCACGGGAGGGTGGGGAGCAGTACTTC.

The chain joins TRBV30 to TRBJ1-2; 7 nucleotides align to TRBD1. The germline V gene encodes CDR1 GTSNPN and CDR2 SVGIG (reference sequence). The CDR3 extends over 16 amino acids. The ends lost 3 bases at V and 0 bases at J; junction bases unmatched: 10. The CDR3 DNA reads as TGTGCCTGGAGAGTAAGACAGGGCGATTCTAACTATGGCTACACCTTC. It codes for CAWRVRQGDSNYGYTF.